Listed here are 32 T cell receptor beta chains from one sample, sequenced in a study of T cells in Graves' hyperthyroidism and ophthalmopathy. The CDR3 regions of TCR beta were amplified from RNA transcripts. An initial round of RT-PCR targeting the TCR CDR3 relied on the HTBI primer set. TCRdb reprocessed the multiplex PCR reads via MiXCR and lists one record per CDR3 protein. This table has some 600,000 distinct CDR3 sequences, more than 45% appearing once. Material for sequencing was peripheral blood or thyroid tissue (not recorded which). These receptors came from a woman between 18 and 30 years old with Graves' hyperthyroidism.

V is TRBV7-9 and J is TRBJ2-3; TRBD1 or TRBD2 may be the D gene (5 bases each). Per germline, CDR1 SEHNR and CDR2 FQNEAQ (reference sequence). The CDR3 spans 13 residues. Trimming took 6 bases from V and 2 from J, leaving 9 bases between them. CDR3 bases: TGTGCCAGCAGTGAGGGGTACACAGATACGCAGTATTTT. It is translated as CASSEGYTDTQYF.

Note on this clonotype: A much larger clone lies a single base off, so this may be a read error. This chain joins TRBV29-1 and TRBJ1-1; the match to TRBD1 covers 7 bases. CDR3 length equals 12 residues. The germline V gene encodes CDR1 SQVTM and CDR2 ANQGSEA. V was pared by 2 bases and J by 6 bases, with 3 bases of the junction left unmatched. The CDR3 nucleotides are TGCAGCGTTGAACGACAGGGCTCTGAAGCTTTCTTT. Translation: CSVERQGSEAFF.

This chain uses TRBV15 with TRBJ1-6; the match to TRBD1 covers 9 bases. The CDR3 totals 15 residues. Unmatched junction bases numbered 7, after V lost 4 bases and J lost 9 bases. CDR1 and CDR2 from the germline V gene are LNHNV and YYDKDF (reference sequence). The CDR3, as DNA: TGTGCCACCAGCAATAAAGGACAGGGGTCTTCACCCCTCCACTTT. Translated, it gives CATSNKGQGSSPLHF.

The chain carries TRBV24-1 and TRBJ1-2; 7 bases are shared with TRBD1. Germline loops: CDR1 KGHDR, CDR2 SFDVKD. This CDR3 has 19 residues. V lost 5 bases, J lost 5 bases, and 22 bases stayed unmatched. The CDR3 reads CATSGGTPSTGVFGYGYTF. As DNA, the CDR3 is TGTGCCACCAGTGGTGGGACTCCTAGCACAGGGGTCTTCGGTTATGGCTACACCTTC.

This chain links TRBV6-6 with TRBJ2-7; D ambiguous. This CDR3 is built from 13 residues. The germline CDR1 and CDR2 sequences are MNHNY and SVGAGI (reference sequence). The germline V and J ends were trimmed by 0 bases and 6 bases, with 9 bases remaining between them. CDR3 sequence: CASSYSELSEQYF. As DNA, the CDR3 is TGTGCCAGCAGTTACTCGGAACTCAGCGAGCAGTACTTC.

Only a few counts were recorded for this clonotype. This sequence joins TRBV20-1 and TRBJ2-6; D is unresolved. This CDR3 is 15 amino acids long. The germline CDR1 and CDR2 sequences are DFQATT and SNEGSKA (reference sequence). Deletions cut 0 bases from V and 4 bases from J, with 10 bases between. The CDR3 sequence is CSARDPGRGANVLTF. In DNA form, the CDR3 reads TGCAGTGCTAGAGATCCCGGGCGAGGGGCCAACGTCCTGACTTTC.

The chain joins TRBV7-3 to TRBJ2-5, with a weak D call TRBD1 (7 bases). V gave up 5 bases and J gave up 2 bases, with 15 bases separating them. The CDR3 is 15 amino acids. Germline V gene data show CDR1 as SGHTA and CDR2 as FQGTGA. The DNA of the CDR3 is TGTGCCAGCAGCAAACACAGGGGAGGACAAGAGACCCAGTACTTC. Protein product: CASSKHRGGQETQYF.

In nucleotides, the CDR3 is TGTGCCAGCGGGTGGACAGGGGAGGTGGACAATGAGCAGTACTTC. Amino acids: CASGWTGEVDNEQYF. This chain joins TRBV7-6 and TRBJ2-7; 9 positions match TRBD1. The CDR3 has 15 residues. The germline V gene encodes CDR1 SGHVS and CDR2 FNYEAQ. V lost 8 bases, J lost 7 bases, and 15 bases stayed unmatched.

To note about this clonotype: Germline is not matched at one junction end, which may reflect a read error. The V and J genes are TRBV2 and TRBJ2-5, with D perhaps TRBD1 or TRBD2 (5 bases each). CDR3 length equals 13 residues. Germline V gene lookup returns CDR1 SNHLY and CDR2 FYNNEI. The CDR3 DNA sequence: TGTGCCACCAGTGGGACCTACAATCAGCCCCAGTACTTC. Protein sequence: CATSGTYNQPQYF.

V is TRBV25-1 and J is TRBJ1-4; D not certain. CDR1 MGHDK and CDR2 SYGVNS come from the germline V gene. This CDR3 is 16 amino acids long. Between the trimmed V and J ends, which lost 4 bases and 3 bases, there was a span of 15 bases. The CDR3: CASSARDLQPNEKLFF. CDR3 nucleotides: TGTGCCAGCAGTGCTAGAGATTTACAGCCTAATGAAAAACTGTTTTTT.

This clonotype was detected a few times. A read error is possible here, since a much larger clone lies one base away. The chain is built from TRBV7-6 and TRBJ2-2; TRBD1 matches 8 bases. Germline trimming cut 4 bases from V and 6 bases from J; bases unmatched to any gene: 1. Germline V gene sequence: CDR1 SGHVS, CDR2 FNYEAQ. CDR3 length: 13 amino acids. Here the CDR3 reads CASSSDRAGELFF. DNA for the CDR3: TGTGCCAGCAGCTCGGACAGGGCCGGGGAGCTGTTTTTT.

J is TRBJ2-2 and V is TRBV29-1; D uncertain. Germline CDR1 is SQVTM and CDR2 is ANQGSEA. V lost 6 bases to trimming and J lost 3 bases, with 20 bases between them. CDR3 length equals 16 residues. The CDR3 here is CSVVRITASDTGELFF. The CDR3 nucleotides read TGCAGCGTGGTAAGGATAACGGCGTCGGACACCGGGGAGCTGTTTTTT.

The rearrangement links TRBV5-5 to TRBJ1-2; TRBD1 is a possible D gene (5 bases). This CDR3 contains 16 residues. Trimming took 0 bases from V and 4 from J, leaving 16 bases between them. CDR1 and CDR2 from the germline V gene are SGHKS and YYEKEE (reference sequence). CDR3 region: CASSLAYAGGVYGYTF. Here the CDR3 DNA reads TGTGCCAGCAGCTTGGCCTACGCTGGGGGAGTCTATGGCTACACCTTC.

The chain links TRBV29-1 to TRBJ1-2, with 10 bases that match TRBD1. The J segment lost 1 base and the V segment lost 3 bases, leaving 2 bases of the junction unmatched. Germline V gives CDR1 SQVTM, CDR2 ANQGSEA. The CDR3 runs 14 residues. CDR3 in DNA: TGCAGCGTTGAGCGGACAGGGGGTAACTATGGCTACACCTTC. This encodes CSVERTGGNYGYTF.

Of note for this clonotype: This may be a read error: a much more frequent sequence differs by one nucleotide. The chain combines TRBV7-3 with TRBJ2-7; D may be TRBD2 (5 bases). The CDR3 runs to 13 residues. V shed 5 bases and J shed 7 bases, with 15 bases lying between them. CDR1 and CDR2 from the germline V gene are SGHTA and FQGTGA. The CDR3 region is CASSVEGSGEQYF. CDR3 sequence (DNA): TGTGCCAGCAGCGTTGAGGGATCCGGAGAGCAGTACTTC.

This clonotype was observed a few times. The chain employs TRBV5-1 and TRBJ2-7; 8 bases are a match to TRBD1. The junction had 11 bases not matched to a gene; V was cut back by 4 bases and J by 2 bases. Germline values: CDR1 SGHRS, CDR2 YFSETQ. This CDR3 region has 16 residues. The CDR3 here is CASSTATGTGTYEQYF. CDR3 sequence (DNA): TGCGCCAGCAGCACTGCGACCGGGACAGGTACCTACGAGCAGTACTTC.

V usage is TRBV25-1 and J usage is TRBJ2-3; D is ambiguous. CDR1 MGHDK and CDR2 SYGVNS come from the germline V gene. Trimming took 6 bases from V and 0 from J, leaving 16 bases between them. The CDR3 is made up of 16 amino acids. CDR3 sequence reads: CASRKMGGSSTDTQYF. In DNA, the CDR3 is TGTGCCAGCAGGAAAATGGGCGGATCTAGCACAGATACGCAGTATTTT.

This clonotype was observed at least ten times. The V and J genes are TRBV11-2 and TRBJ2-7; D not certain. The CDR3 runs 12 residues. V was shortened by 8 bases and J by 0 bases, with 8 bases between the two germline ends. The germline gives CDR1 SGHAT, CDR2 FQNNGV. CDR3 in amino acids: CASAGSSYEQYF. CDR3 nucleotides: TGTGCCAGCGCTGGAAGCTCCTACGAGCAGTACTTC. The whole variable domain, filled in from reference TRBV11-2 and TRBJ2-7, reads EAGVAQSPRYKIIEKRQSVAFWCNPISGHATLYWYQQILGQGPKLLIQFQNNGVVDDSQLPKDRFSAERLKGVDSTLKIQPAKLEDSAVYLCASAGSSYEQYFGPGTRLTVT.

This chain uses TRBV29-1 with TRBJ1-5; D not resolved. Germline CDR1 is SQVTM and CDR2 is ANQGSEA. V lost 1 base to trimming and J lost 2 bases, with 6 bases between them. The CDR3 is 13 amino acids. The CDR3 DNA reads TGCAGCGTTGAAGGAGTGGGCAATCAGCCCCAGCATTTT. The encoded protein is CSVEGVGNQPQHF.

For the CDR3, the DNA is TGTGCCAGCAGCTCGGGACTACTCACTAAAGAGACCCAGTACTTC. Translation: CASSSGLLTKETQYF. The V and J genes are TRBV11-2 and TRBJ2-5; TRBD2 matches 7 bases. Germline lookup yields CDR1 SGHAT and CDR2 FQNNGV. V trimming: 4 bases; J trimming: 3 bases; junction bases outside the gene matches: 8. This CDR3 is 15 amino acids long.

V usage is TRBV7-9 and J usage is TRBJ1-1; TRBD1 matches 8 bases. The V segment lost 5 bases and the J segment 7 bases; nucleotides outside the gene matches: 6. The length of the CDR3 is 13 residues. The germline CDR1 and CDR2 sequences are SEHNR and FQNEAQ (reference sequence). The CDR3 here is CASSPDRVDEAFF. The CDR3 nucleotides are TGTGCCAGCAGCCCGGACAGGGTTGATGAAGCTTTCTTT.

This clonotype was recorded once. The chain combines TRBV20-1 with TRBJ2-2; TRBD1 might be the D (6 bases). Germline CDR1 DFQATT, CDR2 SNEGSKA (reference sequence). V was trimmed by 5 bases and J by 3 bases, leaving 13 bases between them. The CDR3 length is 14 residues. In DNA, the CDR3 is TGCAGTGCTCCAAATAACAGGGACACCGGGGAGCTGTTTTTT. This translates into CSAPNNRDTGELFF.

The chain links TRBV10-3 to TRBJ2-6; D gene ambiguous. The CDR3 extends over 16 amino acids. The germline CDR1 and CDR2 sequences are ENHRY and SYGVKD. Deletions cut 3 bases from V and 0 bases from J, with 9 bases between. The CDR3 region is CAISDPTDSGANVLTF. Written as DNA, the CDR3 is TGTGCCATCAGTGACCCGACCGACTCTGGGGCCAACGTCCTGACTTTC.

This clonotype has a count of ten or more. The CDR3 DNA is TGCAGCGTTGAATTGGGTGGACGTCCCCTGAAACTGTTTTTT. Translating it yields CSVELGGRPLKLFF. J is TRBJ1-4 and V is TRBV29-1; D ambiguous. The CDR3 sequence is 14 residues long. CDR1 is SQVTM and CDR2 is ANQGSEA in the germline V gene. Trimming removed 2 bases from V and 11 bases from J, with 18 bases in between. The full variable domain, completed using reference TRBV29-1 and TRBJ1-4, is SAVISQKPSRDICQRGTSLTIQCQVDSQVTMMFWYRQQPGQSLTLIATANQGSEATYESGFVIDKFPISRPNLTFSTLTVSNMSPEDSSIYLCSVELGGRPLKLFFGSGTQLSVL.

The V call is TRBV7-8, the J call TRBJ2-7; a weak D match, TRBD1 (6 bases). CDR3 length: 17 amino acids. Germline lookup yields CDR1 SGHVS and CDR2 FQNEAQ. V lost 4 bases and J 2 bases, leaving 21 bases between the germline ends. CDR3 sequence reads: CASSSRLASRGAYEQYF. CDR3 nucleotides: TGTGCCAGCAGCTCCCGCCTAGCATCCAGGGGAGCCTACGAGCAGTACTTC. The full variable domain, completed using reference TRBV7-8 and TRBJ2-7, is GAGVSQSPRYKVAKRGQDVALRCDPISGHVSLFWYQQALGQGPEFLTYFQNEAQLDKSGLPSDRFFAERPEGSVSTLKIQRTQQEDSAVYLCASSSRLASRGAYEQYFGPGTRLTVT.

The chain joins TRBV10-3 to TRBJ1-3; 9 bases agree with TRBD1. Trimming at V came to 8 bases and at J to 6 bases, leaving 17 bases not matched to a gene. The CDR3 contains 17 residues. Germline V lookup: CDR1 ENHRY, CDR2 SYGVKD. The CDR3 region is CAIGSRDREPGVNTIYF. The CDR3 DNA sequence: TGTGCCATCGGGAGCCGGGACAGGGAGCCGGGGGTAAACACCATATATTTT.

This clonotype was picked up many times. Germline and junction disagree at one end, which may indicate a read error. CDR3 in amino acids: CASSLSASSYEQYF. CDR3 sequence (DNA): TGTGCCAGCAGCTTGTCCGCGAGCTCCTACGAGCAGTACTTC. J is TRBJ2-7 and V is TRBV5-1; D is unclear. The germline gives CDR1 SGHRS, CDR2 YFSETQ. The CDR3 runs to 14 residues.

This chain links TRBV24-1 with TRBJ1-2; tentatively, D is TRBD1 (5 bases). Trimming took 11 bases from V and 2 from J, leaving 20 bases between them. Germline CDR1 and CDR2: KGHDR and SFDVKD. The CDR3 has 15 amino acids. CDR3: CASRPRDEENYGYTF. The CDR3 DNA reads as TGTGCCAGCCGACCCCGGGACGAGGAAAACTATGGCTACACCTTC.

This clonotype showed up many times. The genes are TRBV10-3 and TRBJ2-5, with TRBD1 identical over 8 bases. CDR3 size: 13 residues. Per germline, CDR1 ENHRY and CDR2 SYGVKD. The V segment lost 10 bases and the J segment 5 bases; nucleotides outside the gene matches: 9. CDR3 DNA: TGTGCCACAGGGCAGGGGGCGCGGGAGACCCAGTACTTC. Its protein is CATGQGARETQYF.

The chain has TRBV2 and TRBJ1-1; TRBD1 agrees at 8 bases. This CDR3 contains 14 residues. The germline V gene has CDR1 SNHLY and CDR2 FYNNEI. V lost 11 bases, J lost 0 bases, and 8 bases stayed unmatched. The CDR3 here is CADTGGGVNTEAFF. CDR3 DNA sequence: TGTGCCGACACAGGGGGTGGAGTGAACACTGAAGCTTTCTTT.

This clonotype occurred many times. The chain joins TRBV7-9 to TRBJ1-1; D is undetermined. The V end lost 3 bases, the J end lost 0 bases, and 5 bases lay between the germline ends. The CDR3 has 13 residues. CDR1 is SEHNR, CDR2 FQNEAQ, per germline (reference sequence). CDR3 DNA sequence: TGTGCCAGCAGCTTCTCTATGAACACTGAAGCTTTCTTT. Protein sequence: CASSFSMNTEAFF.

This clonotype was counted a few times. The CDR3 region has the DNA TGTGCCAGCAGCGTAGGTGAGAAAACGATCTATGGCTACACCTTC. Its translation: CASSVGEKTIYGYTF. The V call is TRBV9, the J call TRBJ1-2; D uncertain. Germline CDR1 is SGDLS and CDR2 is YYNGEE. V dropped 0 bases and J dropped 4 bases, with 13 bases sitting between them. The CDR3 spans 15 residues.